Below, 3 T cell receptor beta chains from the same sample are listed, as sequenced in a study of T cells expressing NK-cell markers. For each CDR3 protein, TCRdb gives one entry from its re-call of the 5' RACE reads, without DNA. This sample lists roughly 150,000 distinct CDR3 sequences; its ten largest clones have 20% to 25%. Material for sequencing was blood T cells: a sorted CD56 or NKG2C T cell subset, CD4+ or CD8+ T cells, or bulk PBMC T cells (not recorded which). The receptors stem from a man aged 18-69 years in good health.

V and J are TRBV29-1 and TRBJ2-1. Per germline, CDR1 SQVTM and CDR2 ANQGSEA. This CDR3 is built from 13 residues. CDR3 amino acids: CSGGAGPYNEQFF.

V and J are TRBV6-1 and TRBJ2-1; TCRdb selects TRBD1, and the lack of DNA leaves this call unchecked. The CDR3 has 15 residues. From germline, CDR1 is MNHNS and CDR2 SASEGT. The CDR3 here is CASSEDREFNNEQFF.

CDR3 in amino acids: CASSSDRGRIAGANVLTF. This chain connects TRBV11-1 to TRBJ2-6; TCRdb indicates TRBD1, and absent DNA this call remains unverified. Germline V lookup: CDR1 SGHAT, CDR2 FQDESV (reference sequence). CDR3 length: 18 residues.